These T cell receptor beta chains were read from a single sample in a study of T cells after yellow fever vaccination. TCRdb fed the 5' RACE reads into MiXCR, producing one record per CDR3 protein. The repertoire has approximately 330,000 distinct CDR3 sequences, around 12% of them found once; the top ten carry more than 3%. The sample in question was CD4+ T cells sorted from PBMCs, obtained 15 days after the yellow fever booster vaccination. These receptors originate from a man younger than 35 who received the YFV17D yellow fever vaccine. Both conserved end residues are part of each CDR3. D genes are given only for firm matches. A row's size may be missing; if present it is once, few, many or a size class.

few	TRBV11-2	TRBJ2-1	NA	CASSLNWGASYNEQFF	TGTGCCAGCAGCTTAAACTGGGGGGCCTCCTACAATGAGCAGTTCTTC
NA	TRBV11-2	TRBJ2-1	TRBD2	CASSFGGDPYNEQFF	TGTGCCAGCAGCTTTGGGGGGGATCCCTACAATGAGCAGTTCTTC
NA	TRBV6-6	TRBJ2-7	NA	CASSYRAEQYF	TGTGCCAGCAGTTACCGGGCAGAGCAGTACTTC
NA	TRBV4-1	TRBJ1-4	NA	CASSQPTVRAEKLFF	TGCGCCAGCAGCCAGCCGACGGTGAGGGCCGAAAAACTGTTTTTT
once	TRBV4-2	TRBJ1-2	NA	CASSHNLGSVSGFTF	TGTGCCAGCAGCCACAACCTCGGGTCAGTCAGTGGCTTCACCTTC
few	TRBV27	TRBJ1-1	TRBD1	CASSLDRENTEAFF	TGTGCCAGCAGTTTAGACAGGGAGAACACTGAAGCTTTCTTT
NA	TRBV7-9	TRBJ2-1	TRBD2	CASSSLVGSGAYNEQFF	TGTGCCAGCAGCTCGCTCGTGGGTAGCGGGGCCTACAATGAGCAGTTCTTC
few	TRBV19	TRBJ2-2	TRBD2	CASSTPQVAGAINTGELFF	TGTGCCAGTAGTACCCCGCAGGTAGCGGGGGCCATCAACACCGGGGAGCTGTTTTTT
NA	TRBV12-3/TRBV12-4	TRBJ2-7	TRBD2	CASSRGGQFDEQYF	TGTGCCAGCAGTCGGGGGGGCCAGTTTGACGAGCAGTACTTC
NA	TRBV11-3	TRBJ1-4	NA	CASSSGPSTNEKLFF	TGTGCCAGCAGCTCGGGACCTTCAACTAATGAAAAACTGTTTTTT
NA	TRBV6-5	TRBJ2-7	NA	CASSYSGGVYEQYF	TGTGCCAGCAGTTACTCAGGAGGGGTCTACGAGCAGTACTTC
few	TRBV4-2	TRBJ1-2	NA	CASSQDRQGTNYGYTF	TGTGCCAGCAGCCAAGATAGGCAGGGCACTAACTATGGCTACACCTTC
few	TRBV7-9	TRBJ1-1	NA	CASSPSGEAFF	TGTGCCAGCAGCCCATCAGGTGAAGCTTTCTTT
NA	TRBV11-2	TRBJ2-3	TRBD2	CASSLDWASGGPSTDTQYF	TGTGCCAGCAGCTTAGATTGGGCTAGCGGGGGCCCCAGCACAGATACGCAGTATTTT
NA	TRBV7-9	TRBJ1-1	TRBD1	CASSLDGTGSEAFF	TGTGCCAGCAGCTTAGACGGGACAGGCAGTGAAGCTTTCTTT
NA	TRBV25-1	TRBJ2-3	TRBD2	CASSEGTSGGAGDTQYF	TGTGCCAGCAGTGAAGGGACTAGCGGGGGGGCAGGAGATACGCAGTATTTT
few	TRBV20-1	TRBJ2-5	NA	CSAYIGGPAYKTQYF	TGCAGTGCTTACATCGGGGGGCCAGCTTATAAGACCCAGTACTTC
few	TRBV6-5	TRBJ1-3	NA	CASRARQASGNTIYF	TGTGCCAGCAGGGCGAGACAAGCCTCTGGAAACACCATATATTTT
many	TRBV5-1	TRBJ1-4	NA	CASSLEGPGEKLFF	TGCGCCAGCAGCTTGGAAGGGCCCGGGGAAAAACTGTTTTTT
NA	TRBV5-6	TRBJ1-2	NA	CASSLGLGDYGYTF	TGTGCCAGCAGCTTGGGTCTAGGCGACTATGGCTACACCTTC
few	TRBV6-5	TRBJ1-1	NA	CASSYSEGRPSFF	TGTGCCAGCAGTTACTCCGAGGGTCGGCCGTCTTTCTTT
NA	TRBV11-2	TRBJ1-3	NA	CASSLDMQGGGNTIYF	TGTGCCAGCAGCTTAGATATGCAGGGCGGCGGAAACACCATATATTTT
NA	TRBV4-3	TRBJ2-2	NA	CASSQEPAGELFF	TGCGCCAGCAGCCAAGAACCCGCCGGGGAGCTGTTTTTT
NA	TRBV24-1	TRBJ1-2	NA	CATSPPGNYGYTF	TGTGCCACCAGTCCTCCGGGGAACTATGGCTACACCTTC
few	TRBV4-3	TRBJ2-3	TRBD2	CASSQNSGGAGDTQYF	TGCGCCAGCAGCCAAAACAGCGGGGGGGCGGGAGATACGCAGTATTTT
NA	TRBV11-3	TRBJ2-5	NA	CASSPSRSGETQYF	TGTGCCAGCAGCCCGAGCAGATCCGGGGAGACCCAGTACTTC
few	TRBV2	TRBJ2-2	NA	CSSSELGGITGELFF	TGTTCCAGCAGTGAATTAGGCGGGATCACCGGGGAGCTGTTTTTT
NA	TRBV2	TRBJ2-2	NA	CASRAGANTGELFF	TGTGCCAGCAGGGCAGGGGCGAACACCGGGGAGCTGTTTTTT
many	TRBV28	TRBJ1-2	NA	CASSQGPWGGYTF	TGTGCCAGCAGCCAGGGCCCCTGGGGTGGCTACACCTTC
few	TRBV4-3	TRBJ2-7	TRBD2	CASSQASGGYEQYF	TGCGCCAGCAGCCAAGCTAGCGGGGGGTACGAGCAGTACTTC
few	TRBV9	TRBJ2-1	NA	CASSVGPLRGSYNEQFF	TGTGCCAGCAGCGTAGGTCCTTTGCGGGGCTCCTACAATGAGCAGTTCTTC
few	TRBV11-2	TRBJ2-5	NA	CASSPTVGETQYF	TGTGCCAGCAGCCCGACCGTAGGGGAGACCCAGTACTTC